The 11 T cell receptor beta chains below all came from one sample that was sequenced in a study of blood T cell repertoires in COVID-19. Produced via immunoSEQ multiplex PCR; TCRdb's table is partial and in-frame only. The sample lists about 59,000 clones, approximately 90% occurring once. Sample: peripheral blood. These receptors were taken from a man at least 80 years old with acute or convalescent COVID-19.

V is TRBV27 and J is TRBJ1-2; the match to TRBD1 covers 8 bases. With V trimmed by 3 bases and J by 5 bases, 5 bases remained unmatched. Germline CDR1 and CDR2: MNHEY and SMNVEV (reference sequence). CDR3 size: 14 residues. CDR3 nucleotide sequence: TGTGCCAGCAGTTTGGCAGGGGGCGCGTATGGCTACACCTTC. It specifies CASSLAGGAYGYTF.

The rearrangement links TRBV24-1 to TRBJ2-1, with TRBD2 matching 11 bases. V lost 11 bases to trimming and J lost 7 bases; unmatched junction nucleotides: 9. Germline CDR1 and CDR2: KGHDR and SFDVKD. This CDR3 spans 14 amino acids. The CDR3 region is CAIQTSGNPNEQFF. CDR3 DNA: TGTGCCATACAGACTAGCGGGAATCCAAATGAGCAGTTCTTC.

The chain uses TRBV6-2 or TRBV6-3 and TRBJ2-5; TRBD2 matches at 13 bases. The germline V gene has CDR1 MNHEY and CDR2 SVGEGT. The V and J ends lost 2 bases and 0 bases, in that order; junction bases with no gene match: 3. The CDR3 is 17 amino acids. CDR3 nucleotide sequence: TGTGCCAGCAGTTACGCAGGGACTAGCGGGAACCAAGAGACCCAGTACTTC. Protein sequence: CASSYAGTSGNQETQYF.

The gene calls are TRBV2 and TRBJ1-4; D uncertain. V lost 9 bases to trimming and J lost 2 bases, with 13 bases between them. Germline V gives CDR1 SNHLY, CDR2 FYNNEI. This CDR3 spans 14 amino acids. The CDR3 is CASVLQRTNEKLFF. CDR3 DNA sequence: TGTGCCAGTGTCTTGCAGAGGACTAATGAAAAACTGTTTTTT.

This chain connects TRBV3-1 (or the pseudogene TRBV3-2) to TRBJ1-2; 9 nucleotides agree with TRBD1. There are 13 residues in the CDR3. Trimming took 7 bases from V and 4 from J; bases not matched to a gene: 4. From germline, CDR1 is LGHDT and CDR2 YNNKEL (reference sequence). CDR3 nucleotides: TGTGCCAGCACCCGGGGACAGGGCTATGGCTACACCTTC. Amino acids: CASTRGQGYGYTF.

V and J are TRBV11-2 and TRBJ1-1; 9 bases agree with TRBD1. The germline gives CDR1 SGHAT, CDR2 FQNNGV. The CDR3 has 16 residues. Losses at the gene ends were 5 bases for V and 1 base for J; bases not matched to a gene: 8. The CDR3, as DNA: TGTGCCAGCAGCCGTGGGACAGGGAATGAGAACACTGAAGCTTTCTTT. This gives the protein CASSRGTGNENTEAFF.

The rearrangement joins TRBV28 to TRBJ2-7, with 7 nucleotides matching TRBD1. The CDR3 has 12 amino acids. CDR1 and CDR2 (germline): MDHEN, SYDVKM. Unmatched junction bases numbered 2, after V lost 6 bases and J lost 3 bases. The CDR3 region is CASRTGIYEQYF. Here the CDR3 DNA reads TGTGCCAGCAGGACAGGGATCTACGAGCAGTACTTC.

The count of this clone is one. The chain carries TRBV19 and TRBJ2-2; 8 bases line up with TRBD1. V dropped 6 bases and J dropped 2; count of bases not matched to a gene: 8. The CDR3 totals 16 residues. The germline V gene encodes CDR1 LNHDA and CDR2 SQIVND (reference sequence). This CDR3 reads CASSPPGQANTGELFF. The CDR3 DNA follows: TGTGCCAGTAGCCCCCCGGGACAGGCTAACACCGGGGAGCTGTTTTTT.

This clone appeared a few times. The chain has TRBV2 and TRBJ1-5; 12 bases line up with TRBD1. V lost 4 bases and J lost 5; bases outside the gene matches: 3. The CDR3 is made up of 15 amino acids. Germline CDR1 is SNHLY and CDR2 is FYNNEI. The DNA for the CDR3 is TGTGCCAGCAGTGGGGACAGGGGGCTTCATCAGCCCCAGCATTTT. Its protein is CASSGDRGLHQPQHF.

The chain carries TRBV6-2 or TRBV6-3 and TRBJ2-2; no firm D call. The CDR3 runs to 13 residues. From germline, CDR1 is MNHEY and CDR2 SVGEGT. With 5 bases removed from V and 2 bases from J, the gap between germline ends came to 6 bases. The chain's CDR3 is CASSHLNTGELFF. Written as DNA, the CDR3 is TGTGCCAGCAGTCACTTAAACACCGGGGAGCTGTTTTTT.

This clone was found once. The chain recombines TRBV7-9 with TRBJ1-1; 8 positions agree with TRBD1. V lost 3 bases and J lost 5; bases outside the gene matches: 5. CDR1 SEHNR and CDR2 FQNEAQ come from the germline V gene (reference sequence). The CDR3 spans 14 residues. Here the CDR3 reads CASSFGQGATEAFF. The CDR3 bases are TGTGCCAGCAGCTTTGGCCAGGGGGCGACTGAAGCTTTCTTT.